The 23 T cell receptor beta chains in this list originate from one sample, sequenced in a study of T-cell memory formation after mild COVID-19. TCRdb re-derived calls from the 5' RACE reads in MiXCR, one entry per CDR3 protein. The sample lists hundreds of thousands of distinct CDR3 sequences, around 28% occurring once. The sequenced sample was PBMCs or a T cell subset sorted from them (not recorded which). The receptors stem from an adult woman who had mild COVID-19 (a few samples of this study predate the infection). Cell type and time point are not known.

The sample holds a few counts of this clonotype. V is TRBV29-1 and J is TRBJ1-2; D uncertain. The CDR3 is 12 amino acids. The germline gives CDR1 SQVTM, CDR2 ANQGSEA. V shed 0 bases and J shed 7 bases, with 9 bases lying between them. CDR3 DNA: TGCAGCGTTGAAGATCTTTCGGGTGGCTACACCTTC. This gives the protein CSVEDLSGGYTF.

J is TRBJ2-7 and V is TRBV7-9; no clear D gene. The germline V gene encodes CDR1 SEHNR and CDR2 FQNEAQ (reference sequence). V was clipped by 5 bases and J by 0 bases, with 14 bases between them. The CDR3 covers 15 residues. CDR3 sequence reads: CASSPVVTSSYEQYF. In DNA form, the CDR3 reads TGTGCCAGCAGCCCCGTAGTTACGAGCTCCTACGAGCAGTACTTC.

V gene TRBV7-9 combines with J gene TRBJ1-5; D remains unclear. CDR1 is SEHNR, CDR2 FQNEAQ, per germline (reference sequence). The CDR3 contains 15 residues. V was pared by 4 bases and J by 3 bases, with 13 bases between. CDR3 protein: CASSSVGPYNQPQHF. The CDR3 DNA reads TGTGCCAGCAGCTCCGTAGGACCTTACAATCAGCCCCAGCATTTT. The full variable domain, its missing parts supplied by reference TRBV7-9 and TRBJ1-5, is DTGVSQNPRHKITKRGQNVTFRCDPISEHNRLYWYRQTLGQGPEFLTYFQNEAQLEKSRLLSDRFSAERPKGSFSTLEIQRTEQGDSAMYLCASSSVGPYNQPQHFGDGTRLSIL.

The chain employs TRBV5-4 and TRBJ2-3; TRBD1 aligns across 7 bases. V lost 2 bases to trimming and J lost 1 base; unmatched junction nucleotides: 4. The CDR3 totals 15 residues. CDR1 is SGHNT, CDR2 YYREEE, per germline (reference sequence). For the CDR3, the DNA is TGTGCCAGCAGCTTCAAGGGGGCAGGCACAGATACGCAGTATTTT. This encodes CASSFKGAGTDTQYF.

The gene calls are TRBV5-1 and TRBJ2-3, with 14 bases identical to TRBD2. Germline lookup yields CDR1 SGHRS and CDR2 YFSETQ. The CDR3 consists of 16 residues. The V gene end was trimmed by 4 bases and the J gene end by 7 bases; junction bases not matched to a gene: 8. The CDR3 here is CASSIRTSGGSHTQYF. The CDR3 DNA follows: TGCGCCAGCAGCATCCGGACTAGCGGGGGGTCCCATACGCAGTATTTT.

The CDR3, as DNA: TGTGCCAGCGTGGAGCCCCAGGGGGTAAATGAGCAGTTCTTC. Encoded protein: CASVEPQGVNEQFF. The chain links TRBV7-9 to TRBJ2-1; 7 bases are a match to TRBD1. The CDR3 is 14 amino acids. J was trimmed by 7 bases and V by 8 bases; bases with no gene match: 11. The germline V gene has CDR1 SEHNR and CDR2 FQNEAQ (reference sequence).

V is TRBV21-1 and J is TRBJ2-7. TRBV21-1 is termed a pseudogene. The CDR3 runs to 10 residues. The CDR3 here is CARLRHEQYF. CDR3 nucleotide sequence: TGTGCCAGACTCCGTCACGAGCAGTACTTC.

The chain uses TRBV5-6 and TRBJ2-7; 8 bases align to TRBD2. CDR3 length: 14 residues. With V trimmed by 2 bases and J by 2 bases, 3 bases remained unmatched. Germline-derived CDR1 and CDR2 are SGHDT and YYEEEE. Here the CDR3 reads CASSFGTRPYEQYF. The CDR3, as DNA: TGTGCCAGCAGCTTTGGGACTAGACCCTACGAGCAGTACTTC. The whole variable domain, filled in from reference TRBV5-6 and TRBJ2-7, reads DAGVTQSPTHLIKTRGQQVTLRCSPKSGHDTVSWYQQALGQGPQFIFQYYEEEERQRGNFPDRFSGHQFPNYSSELNVNALLLGDSALYLCASSFGTRPYEQYFGPGTRLTVT.

This chain links TRBV9 with TRBJ2-7; D may match TRBD1 or TRBD2 (7 bases each). Trimming took off 2 bases at V and 2 bases at J, with 14 bases between the two ends. The CDR3 sequence is 15 residues long. Looked up from germline, CDR1 is SGDLS and CDR2 is YYNGEE. CDR3 protein: CASSVATGTTYEQYF. Written as DNA, the CDR3 is TGTGCCAGCAGCGTGGCGACAGGGACTACCTACGAGCAGTACTTC.

This clonotype was counted a few times. The V gene is TRBV6-2 or TRBV6-3, the J gene TRBJ2-1; 9 bases match TRBD2. The trim removed 2 bases at V and 10 bases at J, leaving 9 bases unmatched. The CDR3 contains 15 residues. The germline CDR1 and CDR2 sequences are MNHEY and SVGEGT. The CDR3 DNA is TGTGCCAGCAGTTACGGAGTAGCGGGAGCTAAGGAGCAGTTCTTC. It specifies CASSYGVAGAKEQFF.

V gene TRBV6-5 combines with J gene TRBJ2-5; TRBD2 is a possible D gene (6 bases). The CDR3 is 13 amino acids. Germline lookup yields CDR1 MNHEY and CDR2 SVGAGI. Trimming took off 5 bases at V and 1 base at J, with 8 bases between the two ends. The CDR3 DNA follows: TGTGCCAGCAGTGTCGGGGGCCAAGAGACCCAGTACTTC. Encoded protein: CASSVGGQETQYF.

Only a few counts were recorded for this clonotype. V usage is TRBV3-1 and J usage is TRBJ2-7; 8 nucleotides line up with TRBD2. CDR1 and CDR2 (germline): LGHDT, YNNKEL (reference sequence). J lost 3 bases, V lost 2 bases, and 6 bases had no gene match. The CDR3 has 15 amino acids. CDR3 region: CASSQSNSGIYEQYF. Written as DNA, the CDR3 is TGTGCCAGCAGCCAATCCAATAGCGGGATCTACGAGCAGTACTTC.

This clonotype has a handful of counts. The chain is built from TRBV24-1 and TRBJ2-3; the D gene is possibly TRBD2 (7 bases). The V and J ends lost 3 bases and 2 bases respectively, with 11 bases between them. In germline, CDR1 is KGHDR, CDR2 SFDVKD. The length of the CDR3 is 15 residues. The CDR3 sequence: CATSDHGGPTDTQYF. The CDR3 region has the DNA TGTGCCACCAGTGATCACGGGGGGCCCACAGATACGCAGTATTTT.

The J gene is TRBJ2-1, the V gene TRBV29-1; D not certain. Trimming pared 0 bases from V and 4 bases from J, leaving 1 base between. CDR1 is SQVTM and CDR2 is ANQGSEA in the germline V gene. There are 11 residues in the CDR3. The CDR3 sequence is CSVEEYNEQFF. The CDR3 nucleotides are TGCAGCGTTGAAGAGTACAATGAGCAGTTCTTC.

The sample holds a few counts of this clonotype. The J gene is TRBJ2-7, the V gene TRBV5-4; D is possibly TRBD1 (6 bases). The CDR3 is 15 amino acids. V was clipped by 4 bases and J by 0 bases, with 14 bases between them. CDR1 SGHNT and CDR2 YYREEE come from the germline V gene (reference sequence). CDR3 protein: CASSVRDTASYEQYF. As DNA, the CDR3 is TGTGCCAGCAGCGTGAGGGACACCGCCTCCTACGAGCAGTACTTC.

The chain joins TRBV4-1 to TRBJ1-5; D is ambiguous. Trimming took 3 bases from V and 4 from J, leaving 13 bases between them. From germline, CDR1 is MGHRA and CDR2 YSYEKL. CDR3 length: 15 amino acids. CDR3 residues: CASSHPSGINQPQHF. Here the CDR3 DNA reads TGCGCCAGCAGCCACCCCTCGGGCATTAATCAGCCCCAGCATTTT.

The chain has TRBV7-2 and TRBJ1-4, with a possible D match to TRBD1 (5 bases). This CDR3 has 13 amino acids. Trimming left V 3 bases short and J 7 bases short, with 9 bases between. Looked up from germline, CDR1 is SGHTA and CDR2 is FQGNSA. CDR3 bases: TGTGCCAGCAGCTTGGGGGGGAGTGAAAAACTGTTTTTT. It codes for CASSLGGSEKLFF. Full variable domain (missing parts from reference TRBV7-2 and TRBJ1-4): GAGVSQSPSNKVTEKGKDVELRCDPISGHTALYWYRQSLGQGLEFLIYFQGNSAPDKSGLPSDRFSAERTGGSVSTLTIQRTQQEDSAVYLCASSLGGSEKLFFGSGTQLSVL.

The V call is TRBV20-1, the J call TRBJ2-5; D is uncertain. The CDR3 has 11 amino acids. Trimming took 6 bases from V and 5 from J, leaving 10 bases between them. Per germline, CDR1 DFQATT and CDR2 SNEGSKA (reference sequence). CDR3 in amino acids: CSAPTWETQYF. CDR3 coding DNA: TGCAGTGCCCCGACGTGGGAGACCCAGTACTTC.

CDR3 bases: TGCGCCAGCAGCCATACGTGGGGACTGTTTGAAGAGACCCAGTACTTC. It translates to CASSHTWGLFEETQYF. This sequence joins TRBV4-1 and TRBJ2-5; perhaps TRBD2 as D (6 bases). This CDR3 comprises 16 residues. Germline CDR1 and CDR2: MGHRA and YSYEKL. Trimming stripped 3 bases from V and 3 bases from J, with 17 bases between.

The V gene is TRBV29-1, the J gene TRBJ2-7; 7 nucleotides line up with TRBD1. Per germline, CDR1 SQVTM and CDR2 ANQGSEA. The CDR3 extends over 14 amino acids. V lost 7 bases, J lost 11 bases, and 20 bases stayed unmatched. The CDR3 sequence: CSAGTRGQTTVKYF. CDR3 bases: TGCAGCGCAGGGACGAGGGGACAGACTACGGTGAAGTACTTC.

This rearrangement joins TRBV12-3 or TRBV12-4 to TRBJ2-5, with a possible D match to TRBD1 (6 bases). With 2 bases removed from V and 6 bases from J, the gap between germline ends came to 19 bases. This CDR3 region has 16 residues. In DNA form, the CDR3 reads TGTGCCAGCAGTTTACCCACAGGGAAGGGATGGAAGACCCAGTACTTC. Residues: CASSLPTGKGWKTQYF.

This clonotype was picked up many times. Mismatch with germline at one junction end may stem from a read error. This chain links TRBV5-1 with TRBJ2-5; 11 bases line up with TRBD1. CDR3 length: 14 residues. Per germline, CDR1 SGHRS and CDR2 YFSETQ. The CDR3 DNA follows: TGTGCCAGCAGCTTAGGGACAGGGGGAGAGACCCAGTACTTC. Its protein is CASSLGTGGETQYF. Filled out from reference TRBV5-1 and TRBJ2-5, the complete variable domain reads KAGVTQTPRYLIKTRGQQVTLSCSPISGHRSVSWYQQTPGQGLQFLFEYFSETQRNKGNFPGRFSGRQFSNSRSEMNVSTLELGDSALYLCASSLGTGGETQYFGPGTRLLVL.

This clonotype was detected only a few times. The chain recombines TRBV4-3 with TRBJ2-5; 9 positions match TRBD2. CDR1 and CDR2 (germline): LGHNA, YSLEER. Losses at the gene ends were 1 base for V and 5 bases for J; bases not matched to a gene: 11. This CDR3 comprises 17 residues. CDR3 sequence reads: CASSQGASGIGKETQYF. For the CDR3, the DNA is TGCGCCAGCAGCCAAGGCGCTAGCGGGATCGGGAAGGAGACCCAGTACTTC.